This T cell receptor (beta chain) was observed in a study of OX40 agonist ivuxolimab in advanced cancers. Study at large: Every 2 weeks, ivuxolimab was infused into the patients intravenously at between 0.01 and 10 mg/kg.

Only in-frame clones appear in the TCRdb table, and some are missing; sequencing was by immunoSEQ multiplex PCR. This sample has 35,000 to 55,000 clones, with 85% to 95% found just once. V was clipped by 2 bases and J by 4 bases, with 12 bases between them. Germline CDR1 reads LNHDA; CDR2 reads SQIVND (reference sequence). The CDR3 consists of 15 residues. J is TRBJ1-5 and V is TRBV19; weak D call: TRBD1 (6 bases). The clonotype was recovered from an adult with an advanced solid tumor such as melanoma, head and neck, liver or kidney cancer. The sample in question was CD4+ or CD8+ T cells sorted from blood, obtained in a trial of the OX40 agonist ivuxolimab. CDR3 bases: TGTGCCAGTAGTATACAAGGGGGTTCGAATCAGCCCCAGCATTTT. This codes for CASSIQGGSNQPQHF.